This passage covers 30 T cell receptor beta chains from one sample sequenced in a study of blood T cell repertoires in COVID-19. Repertoires were generated with immunoSEQ multiplex PCR, while TCRdb's copy carries only in-frame clones and drops some. The repertoire holds about 150,000 clones, roughly 93% seen once, with around 5.1% in the top ten. The sample comprised peripheral blood. These receptors were taken from a man aged 18 to 35 with COVID-19, enrolled during active disease.

This CDR3 reads CAISERGRSLNTEAFF. Here the CDR3 DNA reads TGTGCCATCAGTGAGAGGGGAAGGAGCTTGAACACTGAAGCTTTCTTT. The chain recombines TRBV10-3 with TRBJ1-1, with D perhaps TRBD1 (5 bases). V lost 2 bases and J lost 0, with 13 bases in between. The CDR3 has 16 amino acids. CDR1 and CDR2 (germline): ENHRY, SYGVKD.

The genes are TRBV5-1 and TRBJ2-1; 12 bases line up with TRBD2. J was trimmed by 9 bases and V by 1 base; bases with no gene match: 5. The CDR3 runs 15 residues. The germline gives CDR1 SGHRS, CDR2 YFSETQ. CDR3 protein: CASSLSTSGSPEQFF. In DNA, the CDR3 is TGCGCCAGCAGCTTGTCGACTAGCGGGAGCCCTGAGCAGTTCTTC.

This chain joins TRBV19 and TRBJ2-2; TRBD2 agrees at 8 bases. The CDR3 spans 16 residues. After removal of 6 bases from V and 3 bases from J, the junction contained 9 bases not matched to a gene. Per germline, CDR1 LNHDA and CDR2 SQIVND (reference sequence). The CDR3 DNA follows: TGTGCCAGTAGAATCAGCGGGAGTTTGTACACCGGGGAGCTGTTTTTT. This sequence encodes CASRISGSLYTGELFF. The full variable domain, its missing parts supplied by reference TRBV19 and TRBJ2-2, is DGGITQSPKYLFRKEGQNVTLSCEQNLNHDAMYWYRQDPGQGLRLIYYSQIVNDFQKGDIAEGYSVSREKKESFPLTVTSAQKNPTAFYLCASRISGSLYTGELFFGEGSRLTVL.

Worth noting for this clone: The junction does not match germline at one end; this may be a read error. In DNA form, the CDR3 reads TGTGCTAGCAGCGCTGGTCCCGTGACAGACGAGCAGTACTTC. Translating gives CASSAGPVTDEQYF. The J gene is TRBJ2-7, the V gene TRBV7-7, with D tentatively TRBD1 (5 bases). Per germline, CDR1 SSHAT and CDR2 FNYEAQ (reference sequence). The CDR3 is 14 residues long.

This sequence joins TRBV14 and TRBJ2-7, with TRBD2 identical over 8 bases. This CDR3 comprises 16 residues. Germline lookup yields CDR1 SGHDN and CDR2 FVKESK. V lost 2 bases to trimming and J lost 3 bases; unmatched junction nucleotides: 9. CDR3 nucleotides: TGTGCCAGCAGCCAACGGGGGGGGAGTCCCCGCTACGAGCAGTACTTC. Translated: CASSQRGGSPRYEQYF.

V and J are TRBV7-8 and TRBJ1-2; weak D call: TRBD1 (5 bases). Between the trimmed V and J ends, which lost 7 bases and 5 bases, there was a span of 11 bases. Germline CDR1 reads SGHVS; CDR2 reads FQNEAQ. The CDR3 spans 12 residues. CDR3 region: CASTIPGYGYTF. The CDR3 DNA is TGTGCCAGCACTATCCCAGGGTATGGCTACACCTTC.

V and J are TRBV11-3 and TRBJ2-2, with D tentatively TRBD2 (6 bases). Trimming removed 1 base from V and 1 base from J, with 19 bases in between. The germline gives CDR1 SGHNT, CDR2 YENEEA. CDR3 length: 19 amino acids. The chain's CDR3 is CASSLGALGLGKNTGELFF. The CDR3 DNA follows: TGTGCCAGCAGCTTAGGGGCCCTGGGACTCGGCAAGAACACCGGGGAGCTGTTTTTT. The whole variable domain, remainder taken from reference TRBV11-3 and TRBJ2-2, is EAGVVQSPRYKIIEKKQPVAFWCNPISGHNTLYWYLQNLGQGPELLIRYENEEAVDDSQLPKDRFSAERLKGVDSTLKIQPAELGDSAVYLCASSLGALGLGKNTGELFFGEGSRLTVL.

The chain has TRBV28 and TRBJ1-5, with 8 bases lining up with TRBD1. Per the germline V gene, CDR1 is MDHEN and CDR2 is SYDVKM. The CDR3 totals 16 residues. The V and J ends lost 6 bases and 6 bases, in that order; junction bases with no gene match: 13. This CDR3 is CASSRTGTGIRQPQHF. The CDR3 DNA follows: TGTGCCAGCAGCCGAACCGGGACAGGTATTCGTCAGCCCCAGCATTTT.

This chain uses TRBV4-1 with TRBJ2-7; D remains unclear. The CDR3 spans 13 residues. Germline V CDR1 and CDR2: MGHRA, YSYEKL. Trimming took off 4 bases at V and 2 bases at J, with 9 bases between the two ends. This chain's CDR3 is CASSLTETYEQYF. In nucleotides, the CDR3 is TGCGCCAGCAGCCTGACGGAGACCTACGAGCAGTACTTC.

The CDR3 region has the DNA TGTGCCAGCAGTTTTCTCCTGGACAGTGTGAACACTGAAGCTTTCTTT. As protein: CASSFLLDSVNTEAFF. The rearrangement joins TRBV28 to TRBJ1-1, with D possibly being TRBD1 (6 bases). V shed 3 bases and J shed 0 bases, with 14 bases lying between them. Per the germline V gene, CDR1 is MDHEN and CDR2 is SYDVKM. CDR3 length: 16 residues.

This chain joins TRBV7-8 and TRBJ2-7; D gene uncertain. V dropped 5 bases and J dropped 4 bases, with 6 bases sitting between them. Germline V gene data show CDR1 as SGHVS and CDR2 as FQNEAQ. CDR3 length: 11 residues. The CDR3 loop reads CASSPSYEQYF. CDR3 coding DNA: TGTGCCAGCAGCCCCTCTTACGAGCAGTACTTC.

The sample holds a few counts of this clone. V is TRBV6-1 and J is TRBJ2-1; a weak D match, TRBD2 (6 bases). CDR1 and CDR2 from the germline V gene are MNHNS and SASEGT. The V end was cut by 0 bases, the J end by 0 bases, with 6 bases between. This CDR3 region has 15 residues. DNA of the CDR3: TGTGCCAGCAGTGAAGCAGCGGGCTCCTACAATGAGCAGTTCTTC. The encoded protein is CASSEAAGSYNEQFF.

The chain uses TRBV28 and TRBJ2-7, with 8 bases fitting TRBD1. V lost 5 bases and J lost 5; bases outside the gene matches: 11. Germline values: CDR1 MDHEN, CDR2 SYDVKM. There are 15 residues in the CDR3. The CDR3 reads CASSGGRQGFNEQYF. For the CDR3, the DNA is TGTGCCAGCAGTGGGGGTAGACAGGGGTTCAACGAGCAGTACTTC.

The chain has TRBV29-1 and TRBJ2-1, with 11 positions matching TRBD2. The CDR3 is 15 amino acids. Germline CDR1 reads SQVTM; CDR2 reads ANQGSEA. Losses at the gene ends were 3 bases for V and 5 bases for J; bases not matched to a gene: 6. Here the CDR3 reads CSVERGLAEHNEQFF. For the CDR3, the DNA is TGCAGCGTTGAGAGGGGACTAGCGGAACACAATGAGCAGTTCTTC.

Concerning this clone itself: One end of the junction fails to match germline, which may point to a read error. This chain uses TRBV7-7 with TRBJ2-7, with unresolved D. The CDR3 has 13 residues. Germline V gene sequence: CDR1 SSHAT, CDR2 FNYEAQ (reference sequence). The CDR3 region is CASSLAQVGEQYF. The CDR3 DNA reads TGTGCTAGCAGCTTAGCCCAGGTTGGCGAGCAGTACTTC.

This chain uses TRBV29-1 with TRBJ1-6; TRBD1 matches at 7 bases. This CDR3 has 14 amino acids. V lost 4 bases and J lost 6; bases outside the gene matches: 6. The V gene's germline CDR1 is SQVTM and CDR2 ANQGSEA. CDR3 loop: CSVATGAGNSPLHF. As DNA, the CDR3 is TGCAGCGTTGCAACAGGGGCCGGTAATTCACCCCTCCACTTT.

The V call is TRBV5-1, the J call TRBJ2-3; TRBD2 matches at 11 bases. CDR1 and CDR2 (germline): SGHRS, YFSETQ. This CDR3 has 16 residues. Unmatched junction bases numbered 5, after V lost 4 bases and J lost 1 base. Written as DNA, the CDR3 is TGCGCCAGCAGCCTTAGCGGGAGGGCCCGCACAGATACGCAGTATTTT. It is translated as CASSLSGRARTDTQYF.

The chain joins TRBV15 to TRBJ1-3, with D uncertain. Per germline, CDR1 LNHNV and CDR2 YYDKDF (reference sequence). Trimming stripped 1 base from V and 0 bases from J, with 7 bases between. The CDR3 totals 15 residues. CDR3 DNA sequence: TGTGCCACCAGCAGAGGCACTAACTCTGGAAACACCATATATTTT. Its translation is CATSRGTNSGNTIYF. The variable domain in full, with the rest retrieved from reference TRBV15 and TRBJ1-3, is DAMVIQNPRYQVTQFGKPVTLSCSQTLNHNVMYWYQQKSSQAPKLLFHYYDKDFNNEADTPDNFQSRRPNTSFCFLDIRSPGLGDTAMYLCATSRGTNSGNTIYFGEGSWLTVV.

J is TRBJ2-2 and V is TRBV7-9; weak D call: TRBD1 (5 bases). CDR1 and CDR2 from the germline V gene are SEHNR and FQNEAQ (reference sequence). The V gene lost 5 bases and the J gene lost 7 bases, with 14 bases spanning the gap. The CDR3 is made up of 14 amino acids. In nucleotides, the CDR3 is TGTGCCAGCAGCCCACCTGGGGCCTACGGGGAGCTGTTTTTT. Protein sequence: CASSPPGAYGELFF.

The sample holds one count of this clone. The V gene is TRBV27, the J gene TRBJ2-7; D is perhaps TRBD2 (5 bases). Per germline, CDR1 MNHEY and CDR2 SMNVEV (reference sequence). The CDR3 covers 16 residues. Between the trimmed V and J ends, which lost 2 bases and 0 bases, there was a span of 14 bases. The CDR3 loop reads CASSLESGRSSYEQYF. CDR3 DNA sequence: TGTGCCAGCAGTTTAGAAAGCGGAAGGAGCTCCTACGAGCAGTACTTC.

V is TRBV18 and J is TRBJ2-6, with TRBD1 matching over 8 bases. The trim removed 2 bases at V and 2 bases at J, leaving 8 bases unmatched. Germline CDR1 and CDR2: KGHSH and LQKENI. This CDR3 region has 18 residues. The CDR3 nucleotides are TGTGCCAGCTCACCAAGATCCCCAGGGGGCGCTGGGGCCAACGTCCTGACTTTC. This translates into CASSPRSPGGAGANVLTF.

The rearrangement joins TRBV27 to TRBJ2-7; 8 nucleotides agree with TRBD1. The CDR3 is 13 residues long. The V gene's germline CDR1 is MNHEY and CDR2 SMNVEV (reference sequence). The ends lost 4 bases at V and 5 bases at J; junction bases unmatched: 4. DNA of the CDR3: TGTGCCAGCAGTTCCCAGGGGGCCCACGAGCAGTACTTC. It encodes CASSSQGAHEQYF.

Concerning this clone itself: This sample also contains other DNA sequences that code for the same CDR3. The rearrangement links TRBV15 to TRBJ1-3; possible D gene TRBD1, 5 bases. Per germline, CDR1 LNHNV and CDR2 YYDKDF (reference sequence). The CDR3 covers 15 residues. Trimming shortened V by 3 bases and J by 4 bases, and 13 bases separated the two germline ends. CDR3 sequence: CATSRGRGSGNTIYF. CDR3 DNA sequence: TGTGCCACCAGCAGGGGACGGGGGTCCGGAAACACCATATATTTT.

This sequence joins TRBV15 and TRBJ2-4, with 7 positions matching TRBD2. The CDR3 is 17 amino acids. CDR1 LNHNV and CDR2 YYDKDF come from the germline V gene (reference sequence). V trimming: 3 bases; J trimming: 2 bases; junction bases outside the gene matches: 10. The CDR3 protein is CATSSHPGGGTKNIQYF. In nucleotides, the CDR3 is TGTGCCACCAGCAGCCACCCTGGGGGGGGGACCAAAAACATTCAGTACTTC.

This clone is a singleton in its sample. This chain connects TRBV10-3 to TRBJ2-2, with 9 bases aligning to TRBD1. The CDR3 loop spans 16 amino acids. V dropped 2 bases and J dropped 6; count of bases not matched to a gene: 7. Germline V gene lookup returns CDR1 ENHRY and CDR2 SYGVKD. For the CDR3, the DNA is TGTGCCATCAGTGAGACAGGACAGGGGCGGTCCGGGGAGCTGTTTTTT. This encodes CAISETGQGRSGELFF.

V is TRBV4-3 and J is TRBJ2-2; weak D call: TRBD1 (5 bases). Trimming stripped 6 bases from V and 7 bases from J, with 18 bases between. The CDR3 is made up of 15 amino acids. The germline V gene encodes CDR1 LGHNA and CDR2 YSLEER. The CDR3 region has the DNA TGCGCCAGCAGACCAAATAGCCAGGGAATCGGGGAGCTGTTTTTT. Residues: CASRPNSQGIGELFF.

The V and J genes are TRBV3-1 (or the pseudogene TRBV3-2) and TRBJ1-6, with TRBD1 as a possible D gene (5 bases). V lost 0 bases and J lost 3, with 15 bases in between. The germline V gene encodes CDR1 LGHDT and CDR2 YNNKEL (reference sequence). The CDR3 is 18 residues long. This CDR3 reads CASSQDYGQGDYNSPLHF. The CDR3 DNA is TGTGCCAGCAGCCAAGATTATGGGCAGGGCGACTATAATTCACCCCTCCACTTT.

V and J are TRBV10-1 and TRBJ2-3; 10 bases agree with TRBD1. The CDR3 contains 14 residues. V gave up 5 bases and J gave up 6 bases; unmatched junction bases: 5. Germline-derived CDR1 and CDR2 are WNHNN and SYGVQD (reference sequence). CDR3 in amino acids: CASSPTGGRDTQYF. As DNA, the CDR3 is TGCGCCAGCAGTCCGACAGGGGGCCGGGATACGCAGTATTTT.

This clone was seen a single time. This chain links TRBV3-1 (or the pseudogene TRBV3-2) with TRBJ2-3; tentative D call: TRBD1 (6 bases). Germline V gives CDR1 LGHDT, CDR2 YNNKEL (reference sequence). CDR3 length: 15 amino acids. V was clipped by 0 bases and J by 5 bases, with 12 bases between them. The CDR3, as DNA: TGTGCCAGCAGCCAAGAATGGGGGCCGGGAGATACGCAGTATTTT. This translates into CASSQEWGPGDTQYF.

The chain joins TRBV5-5 to TRBJ2-2; weak D call: TRBD2 (5 bases). Trimming took 3 bases from V and 0 from J, leaving 12 bases between them. CDR1 SGHKS and CDR2 YYEKEE come from the germline V gene (reference sequence). There are 16 residues in the CDR3. The CDR3 loop reads CASSSGTGANTGELFF. CDR3 nucleotide sequence: TGTGCCAGCAGCTCCGGTACCGGGGCGAACACCGGGGAGCTGTTTTTT. Variable domain in full (rest from reference TRBV5-5 and TRBJ2-2): DAGVTQSPTHLIKTRGQQVTLRCSPISGHKSVSWYQQVLGQGPQFIFQYYEKEERGRGNFPDRFSARQFPNYSSELNVNALLLGDSALYLCASSSGTGANTGELFFGEGSRLTVL.